This TCR beta chain derives from a study of blood T cell repertoires in COVID-19. The overall study: Both acute and convalescent COVID-19 samples were obtained from the United States, Italy and Spain. The cDNA or gDNA used as material had been derived from T cells, B-cell-depleted T cells, or PBMCs.

In the authors' workflow: How many nucleated cells were present was estimated from reference gene primer amplification. Profiling relied on immunoSEQ multiplex PCR, and the TCRdb table lists in-frame clones only, not all of them. D and trimming come from the DNA, and the V and J calls and clone size come from that table. The table includes 20,000 to 30,000 clones, about 80% detected once. This CDR3 is 14 amino acids long. The germline V gene encodes CDR1 LNHDA and CDR2 SQIVND (reference sequence). Trimming at V came to 4 bases and at J to 8 bases, leaving 7 bases not matched to a gene. The material sequenced was peripheral blood. The clonotype originates from a human donor in a cohort sampled during active COVID-19. The genes are TRBV19 and TRBJ2-1; TRBD2 aligns across 8 bases. The CDR3 DNA reads TGTGCCAGTAGTAACTCGCGGGAGGCAGATGAGCAGTTCTTC. As protein: CASSNSREADEQFF.